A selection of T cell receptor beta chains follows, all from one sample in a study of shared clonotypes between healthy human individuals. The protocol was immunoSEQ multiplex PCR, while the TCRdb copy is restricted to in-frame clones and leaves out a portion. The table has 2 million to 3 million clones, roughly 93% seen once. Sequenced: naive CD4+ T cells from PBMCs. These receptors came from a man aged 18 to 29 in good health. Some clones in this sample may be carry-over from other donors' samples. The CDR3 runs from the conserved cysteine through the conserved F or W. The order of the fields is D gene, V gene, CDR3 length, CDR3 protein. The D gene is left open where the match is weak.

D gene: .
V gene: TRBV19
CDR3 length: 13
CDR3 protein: CASSIGRSNEQFF

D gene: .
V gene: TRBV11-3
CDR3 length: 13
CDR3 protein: CASSSPPWGEQFF

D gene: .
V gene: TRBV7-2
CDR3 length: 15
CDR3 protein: CASSPRVSGAYEQYF

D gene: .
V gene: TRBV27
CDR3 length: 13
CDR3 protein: CASSKTRTGGYTF

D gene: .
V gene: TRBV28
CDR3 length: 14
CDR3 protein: CASSLLGEVQPQHF

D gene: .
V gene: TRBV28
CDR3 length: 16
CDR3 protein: CASSRWDVYSGNTIYF

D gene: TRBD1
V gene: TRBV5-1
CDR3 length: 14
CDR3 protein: CASSQDPTGIEQYF

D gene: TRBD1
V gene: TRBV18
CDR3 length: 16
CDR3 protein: CASSPRQGADANTIYF

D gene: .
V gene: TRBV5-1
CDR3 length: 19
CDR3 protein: CASSLVGGDTLSSGNTIYF

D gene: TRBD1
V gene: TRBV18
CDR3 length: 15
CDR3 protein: CASSPGQGWYEKLFF

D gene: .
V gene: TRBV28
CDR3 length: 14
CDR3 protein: CASSPGTTNTEAFF

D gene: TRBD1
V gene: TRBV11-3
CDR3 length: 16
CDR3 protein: CASSPGTGTGAYEQYF

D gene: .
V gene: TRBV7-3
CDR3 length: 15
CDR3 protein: CASSLAGPLYNEQFF

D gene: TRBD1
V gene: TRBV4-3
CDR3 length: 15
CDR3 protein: CASSPRDRGLREQYF

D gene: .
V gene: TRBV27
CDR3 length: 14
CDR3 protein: CASSLNLFYNEQFF

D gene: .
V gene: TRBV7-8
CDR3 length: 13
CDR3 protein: CASSSGGADTQYF

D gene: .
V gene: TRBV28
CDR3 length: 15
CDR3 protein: CASSSPGSLGNTIYF

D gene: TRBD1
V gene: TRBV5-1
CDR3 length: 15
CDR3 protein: CASSLRDRATYEQYF

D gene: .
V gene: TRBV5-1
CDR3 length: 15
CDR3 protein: CASSPLRQTNSPLHF

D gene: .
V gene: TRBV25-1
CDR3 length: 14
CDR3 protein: CASSEFGRNYEQYF

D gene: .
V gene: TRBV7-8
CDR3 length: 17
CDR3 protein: CASSLAPYGPRTDTQYF

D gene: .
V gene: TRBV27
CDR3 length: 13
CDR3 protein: CASAADRNQPQHF

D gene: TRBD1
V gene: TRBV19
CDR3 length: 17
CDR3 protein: CASSSLTPGQGGYEQYF

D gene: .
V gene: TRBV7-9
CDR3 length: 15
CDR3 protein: CASSPGLARGDEQFF

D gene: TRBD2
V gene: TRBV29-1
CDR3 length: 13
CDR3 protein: CSVGAGRGVAQYF

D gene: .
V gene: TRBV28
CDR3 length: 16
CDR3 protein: CASSPPLGSGANVLTF

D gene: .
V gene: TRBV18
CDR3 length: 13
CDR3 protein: CASSPGLDTPQHF

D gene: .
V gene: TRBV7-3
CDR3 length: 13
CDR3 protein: CASSLRGPDTQYF

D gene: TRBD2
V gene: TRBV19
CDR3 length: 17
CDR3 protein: CASSSPPGTKIANEQFF

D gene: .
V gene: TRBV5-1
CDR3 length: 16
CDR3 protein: CASSLARVGRGNTIYF

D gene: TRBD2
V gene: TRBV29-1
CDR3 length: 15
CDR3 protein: CSVWTSGRAGETQYF

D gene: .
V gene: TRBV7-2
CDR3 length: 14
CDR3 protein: CASSFVGGNQPQHF

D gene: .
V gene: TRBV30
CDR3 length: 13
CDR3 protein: CAWSGQYNTEAFF

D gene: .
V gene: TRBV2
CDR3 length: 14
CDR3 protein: CAQSTPQGIWGYTF

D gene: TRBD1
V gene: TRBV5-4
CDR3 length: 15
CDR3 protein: CASRSREGAGNEQFF

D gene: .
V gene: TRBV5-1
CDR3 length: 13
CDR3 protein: CASSLGDGNTIYF

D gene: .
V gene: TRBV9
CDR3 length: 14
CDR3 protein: CASSVDHGYNEQFF

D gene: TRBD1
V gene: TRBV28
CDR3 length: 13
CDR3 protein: CASSWTGNTEAFF

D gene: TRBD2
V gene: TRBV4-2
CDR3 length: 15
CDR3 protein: CASTPRDSGKSEQFF

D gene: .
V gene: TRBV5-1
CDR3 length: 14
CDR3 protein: CASSSPSGTNEQYF

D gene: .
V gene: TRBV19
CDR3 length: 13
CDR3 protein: CASRSGTSNEQFF

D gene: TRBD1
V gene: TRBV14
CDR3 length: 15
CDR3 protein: CASSPWARGLYEQYF

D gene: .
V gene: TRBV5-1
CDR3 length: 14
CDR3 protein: CASSLESLNYEQYF

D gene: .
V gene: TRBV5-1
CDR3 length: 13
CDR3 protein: CASATGAIYEQYF

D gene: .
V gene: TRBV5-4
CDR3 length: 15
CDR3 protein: CASSFQARHNSPLHF

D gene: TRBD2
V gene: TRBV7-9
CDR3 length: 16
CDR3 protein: CASSLAFSGEYNEQFF

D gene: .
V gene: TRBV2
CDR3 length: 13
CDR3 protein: CASSERLNQPQHF

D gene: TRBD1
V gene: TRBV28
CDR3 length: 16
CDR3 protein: CASSFPFGTANQPQHF

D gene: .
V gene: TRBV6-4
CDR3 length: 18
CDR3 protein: CASSPSGPSYSSYNEQFF

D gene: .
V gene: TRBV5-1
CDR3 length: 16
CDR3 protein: CASSLFTGTNTGELFF

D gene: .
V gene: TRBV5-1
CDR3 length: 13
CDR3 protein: CASSLTDTLEAFF

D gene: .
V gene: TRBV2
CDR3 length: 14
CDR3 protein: CASSLESSSREQFF

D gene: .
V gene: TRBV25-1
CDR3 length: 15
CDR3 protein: CASSDLGVANEKLFF

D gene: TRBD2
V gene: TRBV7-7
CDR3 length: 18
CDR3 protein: CASSPPGNPGLATYEQYF

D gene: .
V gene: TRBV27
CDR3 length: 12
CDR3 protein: CASTTPNSPLHF